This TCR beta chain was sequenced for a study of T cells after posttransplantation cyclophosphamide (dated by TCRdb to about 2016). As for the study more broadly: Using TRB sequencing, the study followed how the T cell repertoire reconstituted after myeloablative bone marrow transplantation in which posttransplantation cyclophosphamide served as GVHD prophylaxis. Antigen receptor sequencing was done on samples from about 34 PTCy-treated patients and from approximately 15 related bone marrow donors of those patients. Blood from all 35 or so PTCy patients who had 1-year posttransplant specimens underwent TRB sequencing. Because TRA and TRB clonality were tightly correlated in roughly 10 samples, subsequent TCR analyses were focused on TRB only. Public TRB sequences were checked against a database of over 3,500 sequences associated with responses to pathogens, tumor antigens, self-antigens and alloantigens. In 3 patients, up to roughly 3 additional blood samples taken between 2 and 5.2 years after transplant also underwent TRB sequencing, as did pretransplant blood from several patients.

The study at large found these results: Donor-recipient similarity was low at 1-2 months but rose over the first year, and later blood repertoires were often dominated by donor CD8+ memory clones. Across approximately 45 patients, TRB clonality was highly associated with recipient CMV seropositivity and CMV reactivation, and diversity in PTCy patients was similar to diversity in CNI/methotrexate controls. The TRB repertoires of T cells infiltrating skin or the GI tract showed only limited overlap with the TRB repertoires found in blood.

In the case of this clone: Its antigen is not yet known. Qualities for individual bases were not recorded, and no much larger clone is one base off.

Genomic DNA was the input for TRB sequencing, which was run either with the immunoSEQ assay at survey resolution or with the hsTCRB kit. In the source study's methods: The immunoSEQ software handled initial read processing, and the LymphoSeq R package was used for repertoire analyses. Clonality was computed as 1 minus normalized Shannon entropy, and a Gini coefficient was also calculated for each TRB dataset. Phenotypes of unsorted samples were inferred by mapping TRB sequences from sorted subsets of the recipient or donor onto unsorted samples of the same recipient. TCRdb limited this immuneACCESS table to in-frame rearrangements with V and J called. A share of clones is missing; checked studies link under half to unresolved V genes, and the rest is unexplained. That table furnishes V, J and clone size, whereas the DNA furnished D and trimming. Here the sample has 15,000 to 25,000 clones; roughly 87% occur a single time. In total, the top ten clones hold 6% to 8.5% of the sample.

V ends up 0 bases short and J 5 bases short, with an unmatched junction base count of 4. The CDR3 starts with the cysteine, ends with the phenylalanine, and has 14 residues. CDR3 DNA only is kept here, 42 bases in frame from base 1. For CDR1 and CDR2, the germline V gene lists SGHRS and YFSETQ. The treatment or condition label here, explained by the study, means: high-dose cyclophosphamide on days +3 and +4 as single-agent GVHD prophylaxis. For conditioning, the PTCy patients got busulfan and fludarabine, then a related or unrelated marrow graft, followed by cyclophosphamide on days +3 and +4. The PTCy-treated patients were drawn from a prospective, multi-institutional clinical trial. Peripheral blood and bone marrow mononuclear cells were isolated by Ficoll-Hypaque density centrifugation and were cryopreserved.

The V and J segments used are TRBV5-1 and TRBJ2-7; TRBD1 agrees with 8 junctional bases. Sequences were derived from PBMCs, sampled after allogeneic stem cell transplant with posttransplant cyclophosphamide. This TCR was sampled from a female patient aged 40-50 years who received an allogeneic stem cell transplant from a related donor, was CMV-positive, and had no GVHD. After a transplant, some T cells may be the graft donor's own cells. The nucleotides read TGCGCCAGCAGCTTGGGACAGGGGTTTGACGAGCAGTACTTC. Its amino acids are CASSLGQGFDEQYF.